This passage covers 16 T cell receptor beta chains from one sample sequenced in a study of shared clonotypes between healthy human individuals (TCRdb year 2020). Libraries were prepared through the immunoSEQ multiplex PCR assay. What TCRdb holds here is the immuneACCESS table cut down to in-frame rearrangements. Part of the clones is not present; checked against another copy, under half of the missing clones reflect an unresolved V gene, and the others are unexplained. Here the sample has 2.3 million or so clones; over 85% occur a single time. The ten largest clones capture 0.3% to 0.4% of the sample. The sequencing input was naive CD4+ T cells from PBMCs. The cell subset or site label, as the study defines it: CD45RA+ positively selected. These receptors were collected from a man younger than 30 in good health. Some clones in this sample may be carry-over from other donors' samples.

V gene TRBV15 combines with J gene TRBJ1-1, with D perhaps TRBD1 (6 bases). This CDR3 spans 16 amino acids. V lost 0 bases and J lost 4, with 15 bases in between. From germline, CDR1 is LNHNV and CDR2 YYDKDF (reference sequence). Written as DNA, the CDR3 is TGTGCCACCAGCAGAGATGGGGGGCGGGTCAGCACTGAAGCTTTCTTT. This codes for CATSRDGGRVSTEAFF.

The rearrangement links TRBV28 to TRBJ2-7; D assignment may be TRBD1 or TRBD2 (5 bases each). V lost 4 bases, J lost 0 bases, and 16 bases lay in between. The CDR3 runs to 16 residues. CDR1 is MDHEN, CDR2 SYDVKM, per germline. The CDR3 coding sequence is TGTGCCAGCAGTTCCCCCGGGGCGGCGAGCTCCTACGAGCAGTACTTC. This translates into CASSSPGAASSYEQYF.

The chain recombines TRBV7-9 with TRBJ2-6; D is undetermined. The V gene lost 5 bases and the J gene lost 0 bases, with 8 bases spanning the gap. From germline, CDR1 is SEHNR and CDR2 FQNEAQ (reference sequence). This CDR3 spans 15 amino acids. The CDR3 here is CASSLTFSGANVLTF. Written as DNA, the CDR3 is TGTGCCAGCAGCCTGACTTTCTCTGGGGCCAACGTCCTGACTTTC.

Written as DNA, the CDR3 is TGTGCCAGCAGTTACCGGGTCAACTACGAGCAGTACTTC. Encoded protein: CASSYRVNYEQYF. This chain connects TRBV6-5 to TRBJ2-7, with D uncertain. This CDR3 region has 13 residues. Trimming cost V 2 bases and J 3 bases, with 8 bases left between them. Looked up from germline, CDR1 is MNHEY and CDR2 is SVGAGI.

V is TRBV6-1 and J is TRBJ2-5, with TRBD1 matching over 7 bases. Trimming took 7 bases from V and 3 from J; bases not matched to a gene: 8. Germline V lookup: CDR1 MNHNS, CDR2 SASEGT. There are 14 residues in the CDR3. The CDR3, as DNA: TGTGCCAGCAAACAGGGGCGCCTCGAAGAGACCCAGTACTTC. It translates to CASKQGRLEETQYF.

To note about this clone: Other DNA sequences in this sample translate to the same CDR3. The chain carries TRBV28 and TRBJ1-1; TRBD1 matches 7 bases. Losses at the gene ends were 6 bases for V and 1 base for J; bases not matched to a gene: 2. There are 13 residues in the CDR3. The germline CDR1 and CDR2 sequences are MDHEN and SYDVKM. CDR3 DNA sequence: TGTGCCAGCAGCCGACAGGGGAACACTGAAGCTTTCTTT. Its translation is CASSRQGNTEAFF.

This sequence joins TRBV25-1 and TRBJ2-1; a weak D match, TRBD1 (5 bases). Germline CDR1 reads MGHDK; CDR2 reads SYGVNS. The CDR3 sequence is 13 residues long. The V and J ends lost 11 bases and 8 bases respectively, with 19 bases between them. CDR3 nucleotide sequence: TGTGCCTCGTCCGGCTGGGGCGGCGATGAGCAGTTCTTC. This codes for CASSGWGGDEQFF.

This clone was found once. The CDR3 nucleotides are TGTGCCAGCAGGGGGACCACCCACACTGGGGCCAACGTCCTGACTTTC. As protein: CASRGTTHTGANVLTF. The chain has TRBV2 and TRBJ2-6; either TRBD1 or TRBD2 may supply D (5 bases each). Germline values: CDR1 SNHLY, CDR2 FYNNEI. The CDR3 contains 16 residues. V lost 6 bases, J lost 2 bases, and 14 bases lay in between.

Turning to this clone: This sample includes further DNA sequences coding for the same CDR3. This sequence joins TRBV5-4 and TRBJ2-3, with TRBD1 identical over 9 bases. CDR1 is SGHNT, CDR2 YYREEE, per germline (reference sequence). With 5 bases clipped from V and 4 bases from J, the junction kept 5 bases outside the gene matches. This CDR3 spans 14 amino acids. The chain's CDR3 is CASSSDRGADTQYF. The DNA of the CDR3 is TGTGCCAGCAGTTCGGACAGGGGTGCAGATACGCAGTATTTT.

The J gene is TRBJ1-2, the V gene TRBV30, with TRBD1 identical over 10 bases. The CDR3 length is 14 residues. The V segment lost 7 bases and the J segment 2 bases; nucleotides outside the gene matches: 7. Germline CDR1 is GTSNPN and CDR2 is SVGIG (reference sequence). CDR3 DNA: TGTGCCTTATTCCGGGACAGGGGAAACTATGGCTACACCTTC. Protein product: CALFRDRGNYGYTF.

The rearrangement links TRBV5-1 to TRBJ2-1; the match to TRBD2 covers 14 bases. This CDR3 has 14 amino acids. The V segment lost 4 bases and the J segment 9 bases; nucleotides outside the gene matches: 3. From germline, CDR1 is SGHRS and CDR2 YFSETQ. In DNA form, the CDR3 reads TGCGCCAGCAGCATGGGACTAGCGGGAGTTGAGCAGTTCTTC. Its protein is CASSMGLAGVEQFF.

The CDR3 protein is CASNGLQSSYNEQFF. CDR3 coding DNA: TGTGCCAGTAACGGCCTACAGAGCTCCTACAATGAGCAGTTCTTC. The genes are TRBV19 and TRBJ2-1; D call uncertain. Germline V gene lookup returns CDR1 LNHDA and CDR2 SQIVND (reference sequence). V was clipped by 7 bases and J by 0 bases, with 13 bases between them. The CDR3 totals 15 residues.

In DNA form, the CDR3 reads TGTGCCAGCAGCTTCCTTCCGAGGACTGAAGCTTTCTTT. Amino acids: CASSFLPRTEAFF. The J gene is TRBJ1-1, the V gene TRBV7-2; no firm D call. V shed 3 bases and J shed 5 bases, with 10 bases lying between them. The CDR3 is made up of 13 amino acids. CDR1 is SGHTA, CDR2 FQGNSA, per germline.

The chain recombines TRBV6-5 with TRBJ1-2; 10 nucleotides agree with TRBD1. Germline CDR1 is MNHEY and CDR2 is SVGAGI. The CDR3 sequence is 12 residues long. Trimming took 7 bases from V and 8 from J; bases not matched to a gene: 4. Here the CDR3 reads CASMDRGLGYTF. The CDR3 nucleotides are TGTGCCAGCATGGACAGGGGGTTAGGCTACACCTTC.

The chain recombines TRBV4-2 with TRBJ2-2; the D call may be TRBD1 or TRBD2 (7 bases each). Germline CDR1 reads LGHNA; CDR2 reads YNFKEQ. There are 21 residues in the CDR3. V was pared by 3 bases and J by 3 bases, with 29 bases between. CDR3 DNA sequence: TGTGCCAGCAGCCAGGGCCTCGGGACAGACGCAAGCGGGGCTCACACCGGGGAGCTGTTTTTT. Its translation is CASSQGLGTDASGAHTGELFF.

CDR3 sequence (DNA): TGTGCCAGCAGCCGCAGGGGGGGGAACTACGAGCAGTACTTC. This translates into CASSRRGGNYEQYF. This chain uses TRBV27 with TRBJ2-7; D is tentatively TRBD1 or TRBD2 (7 bases each). The CDR3 loop spans 14 amino acids. The germline V gene has CDR1 MNHEY and CDR2 SMNVEV (reference sequence). Trimming took off 6 bases at V and 3 bases at J, with 15 bases between the two ends.